This passage covers 10 T cell receptor beta chains from one sample sequenced in a study of T cells after somatic rescue of genetic block. Clones were read by immunoSEQ multiplex PCR, and TCRdb kept only the in-frame ones, dropping some. The sample has some 67,000 clones, 92% seen once. Material: peripheral blood mononuclear cells (PBMCs). The receptor set was obtained from a man aged 35 to 55.

V is TRBV10-3 and J is TRBJ1-5; perhaps TRBD1 as D (6 bases). Germline V lookup: CDR1 ENHRY, CDR2 SYGVKD. The CDR3 loop spans 15 amino acids. V was pared by 6 bases and J by 5 bases, with 17 bases between. CDR3 coding DNA: TGTGCCATCAGCCCTTATTTGGGGGCGGATCAGCCCCAGCATTTT. As protein: CAISPYLGADQPQHF.

J is TRBJ2-1 and V is TRBV19, with D unclear. This CDR3 is built from 13 residues. Germline lookup yields CDR1 LNHDA and CDR2 SQIVND (reference sequence). Trimming left V 0 bases short and J 12 bases short, with 12 bases between. The CDR3 DNA reads as TGTGCCAGTAGTATAGACCCACACCCCCCGCAGTTCTTC. It is translated as CASSIDPHPPQFF.

This sequence joins TRBV11-2 and TRBJ2-7; possibly TRBD1 for D (5 bases). This CDR3 region has 14 residues. Per germline, CDR1 SGHAT and CDR2 FQNNGV. Trimming took 5 bases from V and 3 from J, leaving 14 bases between them. This chain's CDR3 is CASSPTPTVYEQYF. DNA of the CDR3: TGTGCCAGCAGCCCAACCCCGACAGTCTACGAGCAGTACTTC.

The chain couples TRBV18 to TRBJ1-5; TRBD1 is a possible D gene (6 bases). CDR3 length equals 13 residues. V shed 5 bases and J shed 7 bases, with 12 bases lying between them. Germline V gene data show CDR1 as KGHSH and CDR2 as LQKENI. CDR3 amino acids: CASSSKQGQPQHF. DNA for the CDR3: TGTGCCAGCTCATCAAAACAGGGCCAGCCCCAGCATTTT. Full variable domain (remainder filled in from reference TRBV18 and TRBJ1-5): NAGVMQNPRHLVRRRGQEARLRCSPMKGHSHVYWYRQLPEEGLKFMVYLQKENIIDESGMPKERFSAEFPKEGPSILRIQQVVRGDSAAYFCASSSKQGQPQHFGDGTRLSIL.

This chain joins TRBV11-3 and TRBJ2-7; TRBD1 aligns across 10 bases. V was pared by 5 bases and J by 3 bases, with 4 bases of the junction left unmatched. Germline values: CDR1 SGHNT, CDR2 YENEEA. This CDR3 is 14 amino acids long. Here the CDR3 DNA reads TGTGCCAGCAGCCCCGGGACAGGGGACTACGAGCAGTACTTC. Translating gives CASSPGTGDYEQYF.

The CDR3 bases are TGTGCCAGCAGCTTAGATGGCAACGAGCAGTACTTC. Translating it yields CASSLDGNEQYF. The V and J genes are TRBV7-9 and TRBJ2-7; D is unresolved. The CDR3 totals 12 residues. Germline V CDR1 and CDR2: SEHNR, FQNEAQ (reference sequence). Between the trimmed V and J ends, which lost 1 base and 5 bases, there was a span of 6 bases.

This clone was counted between two and nine times. This chain connects TRBV9 to TRBJ1-2, with D unclear. Germline values: CDR1 SGDLS, CDR2 YYNGEE. The CDR3 totals 13 residues. V was trimmed by 2 bases and J by 4 bases, leaving 9 bases between them. CDR3 sequence reads: CASSVEGGYGYTF. Written as DNA, the CDR3 is TGTGCCAGCAGCGTTGAGGGAGGCTATGGCTACACCTTC.

This clone was picked up one time. The gene calls are TRBV28 and TRBJ2-5; the match to TRBD2 covers 8 bases. CDR1 and CDR2 (germline): MDHEN, SYDVKM. J lost 5 bases, V lost 5 bases, and 16 bases had no gene match. The CDR3 has 17 amino acids. The DNA for the CDR3 is TGTGCCAGCAGTCCCACCGGGACTAGGGGGTGGGGGGAGACCCAGTACTTC. This translates into CASSPTGTRGWGETQYF.

The rearrangement links TRBV7-9 to TRBJ2-1; D uncertain. The CDR3 totals 15 residues. Germline CDR1 and CDR2: SEHNR and FQNEAQ (reference sequence). V was trimmed by 2 bases and J by 0 bases, leaving 8 bases between them. In DNA form, the CDR3 reads TGTGCCAGCAGCTTAATCGGCTACTCCTACAATGAGCAGTTCTTC. Protein product: CASSLIGYSYNEQFF.

This chain uses TRBV7-9 with TRBJ2-1, with TRBD2 identical over 12 bases. Per the germline V gene, CDR1 is SEHNR and CDR2 is FQNEAQ (reference sequence). The junction had 5 bases not matched to a gene; V was cut back by 5 bases and J by 6 bases. The CDR3 is 15 amino acids. Here the CDR3 DNA reads TGTGCCAGCAGCCCCGGGACTAGCGGGCTCAATGAGCAGTTCTTC. This encodes CASSPGTSGLNEQFF.